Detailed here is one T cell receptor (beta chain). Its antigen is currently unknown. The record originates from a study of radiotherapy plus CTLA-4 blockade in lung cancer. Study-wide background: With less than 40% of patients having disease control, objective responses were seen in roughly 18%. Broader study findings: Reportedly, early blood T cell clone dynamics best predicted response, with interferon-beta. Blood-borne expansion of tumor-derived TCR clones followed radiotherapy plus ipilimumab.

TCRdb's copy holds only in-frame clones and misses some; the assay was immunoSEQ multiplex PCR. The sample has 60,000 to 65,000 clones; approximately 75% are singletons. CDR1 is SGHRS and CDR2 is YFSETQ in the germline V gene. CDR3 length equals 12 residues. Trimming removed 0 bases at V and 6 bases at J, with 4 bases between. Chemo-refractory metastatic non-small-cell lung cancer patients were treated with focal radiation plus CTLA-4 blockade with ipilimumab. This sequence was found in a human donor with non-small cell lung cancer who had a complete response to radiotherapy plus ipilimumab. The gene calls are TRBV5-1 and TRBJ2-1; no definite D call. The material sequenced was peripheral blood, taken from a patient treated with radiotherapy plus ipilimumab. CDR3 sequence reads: CASSLEGNEQFF. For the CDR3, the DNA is TGCGCCAGCAGCTTGGAAGGCAATGAGCAGTTCTTC.